This T cell receptor (beta chain) is drawn from a study of graft-versus-host responses after intestinal transplantation. About the research overall: In this cohort, recipients had multivisceral, liver-intestinal, or isolated intestinal transplants.

Germline values: CDR1 MNHEY, CDR2 SMNVEV (reference sequence). The CDR3 is 15 amino acids. The trim removed 7 bases at V and 5 bases at J, leaving 11 bases unmatched. Some clones are missing from TCRdb's copy, which holds only in-frame ones; the method was immunoSEQ multiplex PCR. The sample lists roughly 100,000 clones, 87% occurring once. About this clone: Its antigen is currently unknown.

Study-level findings and limits: Graft-versus-host to host-versus-graft clonal ratios in allografts were high in patients with graft-donor T cell macrochimerism. GvH clones detected in recipient marrow included some appearing first in ileum or blood. Declining HvG levels early post-transplant were linked to peak circulating GvH clone levels.

The V gene is TRBV27, the J gene TRBJ2-7; TRBD2 agrees at 10 bases. Material: unstimulated CD4+ T cells sorted from spleen or lymph node cells, obtained before intestinal transplant. This receptor was taken from a human donor who received an intestinal transplant. The CDR3 protein is CASNPSSGRLHEQYF. DNA of the CDR3: TGTGCCAGCAACCCTTCTAGCGGGAGACTCCACGAGCAGTACTTC.